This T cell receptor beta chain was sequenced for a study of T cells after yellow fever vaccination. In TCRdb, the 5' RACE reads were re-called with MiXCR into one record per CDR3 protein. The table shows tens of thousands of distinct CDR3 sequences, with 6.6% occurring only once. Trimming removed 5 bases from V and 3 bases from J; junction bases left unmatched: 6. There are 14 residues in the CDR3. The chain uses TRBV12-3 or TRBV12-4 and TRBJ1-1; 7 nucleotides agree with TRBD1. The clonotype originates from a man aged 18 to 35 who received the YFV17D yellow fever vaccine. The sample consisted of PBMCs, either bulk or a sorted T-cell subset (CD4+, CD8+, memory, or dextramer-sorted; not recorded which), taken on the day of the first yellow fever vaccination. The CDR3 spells CASSTRQGDTEAFF. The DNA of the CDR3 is TGTGCCAGCAGTACTCGACAGGGCGACACTGAAGCTTTCTTT.